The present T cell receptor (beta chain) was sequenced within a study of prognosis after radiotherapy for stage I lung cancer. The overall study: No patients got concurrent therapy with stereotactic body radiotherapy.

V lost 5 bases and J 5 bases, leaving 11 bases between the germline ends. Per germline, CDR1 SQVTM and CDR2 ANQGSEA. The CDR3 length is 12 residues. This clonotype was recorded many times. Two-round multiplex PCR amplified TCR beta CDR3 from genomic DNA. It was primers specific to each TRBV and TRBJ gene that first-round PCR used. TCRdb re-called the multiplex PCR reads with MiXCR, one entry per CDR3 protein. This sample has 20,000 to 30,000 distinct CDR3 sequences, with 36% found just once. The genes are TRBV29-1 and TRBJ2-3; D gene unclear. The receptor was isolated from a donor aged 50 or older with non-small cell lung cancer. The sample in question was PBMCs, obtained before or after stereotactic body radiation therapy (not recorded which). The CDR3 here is CSVSLTGDTQYF. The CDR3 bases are TGCAGCGTTTCCCTGACGGGAGATACGCAGTATTTT.